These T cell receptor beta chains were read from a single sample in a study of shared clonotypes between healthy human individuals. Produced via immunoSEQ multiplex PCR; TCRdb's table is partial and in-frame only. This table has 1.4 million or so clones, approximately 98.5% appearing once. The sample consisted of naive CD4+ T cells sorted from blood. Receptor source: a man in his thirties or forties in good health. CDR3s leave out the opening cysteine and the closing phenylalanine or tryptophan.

CDR3: ASSPLTSSPYNEQF
J: TRBJ2-1
V: TRBV18

CDR3: ASSTRGGQYEQY
J: TRBJ2-7
V: TRBV27

CDR3: ASSFASGRSRTGELF
J: TRBJ2-2
V: TRBV5-5

CDR3: ASSPRPPGQGSSGANVLT
J: TRBJ2-6
V: TRBV5-1

CDR3: ASSLGGTGVTH
J: TRBJ1-5
V: TRBV7-9

CDR3: SVAQTRAF
J: TRBJ1-1
V: TRBV29-1

CDR3: ASSPGHPDAGELF
J: TRBJ2-2
V: TRBV5-1

CDR3: ASSQGDTQY
J: TRBJ2-3
V: TRBV6-5

CDR3: ASSTRTGLEAF
J: TRBJ1-1
V: TRBV19

CDR3: ASSPLTLREKLF
J: TRBJ1-4
V: TRBV7-9

CDR3: ASTSQGSSYNEQF
J: TRBJ2-1
V: TRBV28

CDR3: ATLVREGFGEQY
J: TRBJ2-7
V: TRBV2

CDR3: ASSRDRVNTEAF
J: TRBJ1-1
V: TRBV18

CDR3: ASSAEGQGQETQY
J: TRBJ2-5
V: TRBV9

CDR3: ASSLSQGDHEQY
J: TRBJ2-7
V: TRBV28

CDR3: ASSLPSGNTIY
J: TRBJ1-3
V: TRBV5-4

CDR3: ASSQGSSGSTEAF
J: TRBJ1-1
V: TRBV18

CDR3: ASSRDRNEQF
J: TRBJ2-1
V: TRBV4-1

CDR3: ASSQGQGSGQPQH
J: TRBJ1-5
V: TRBV4-1

CDR3: ASSPGLAGGYEQY
J: TRBJ2-7
V: TRBV5-4

CDR3: ASSHTSGGYEQY
J: TRBJ2-7
V: TRBV2

CDR3: ASRTDRGFGTDTQY
J: TRBJ2-3
V: TRBV25-1

CDR3: ASSQDPASPPGRPYNEQF
J: TRBJ2-1
V: TRBV4-2

CDR3: ASSPPRVVASTDTQY
J: TRBJ2-3
V: TRBV18

CDR3: ASRREGRMGAETQY
J: TRBJ2-5
V: TRBV23-1

CDR3: ASSLDLETQY
J: TRBJ2-5
V: TRBV5-1

CDR3: ASRRGQGEKLF
J: TRBJ1-4
V: TRBV14

CDR3: ASSQGTGYT
J: TRBJ1-2
V: TRBV18

CDR3: ASSPGTGVTGELF
J: TRBJ2-2
V: TRBV18

CDR3: ASSPVGLALSTEY
J: TRBJ2-5
V: TRBV5-1

CDR3: ASSSRDRGREKLF
J: TRBJ1-4
V: TRBV6-1

CDR3: ARPSATSGKVVDNEQF
J: TRBJ2-1
V: TRBV23-1

CDR3: AWMTYSETYEQY
J: TRBJ2-7
V: TRBV30

CDR3: ASNRRMNTEAF
J: TRBJ1-1
V: TRBV19

CDR3: ASSARDRPTYEQY
J: TRBJ2-7
V: TRBV11-2

CDR3: ASSPPGRGSKADTQY
J: TRBJ2-3
V: TRBV18

CDR3: ASSDGTPDGYT
J: TRBJ1-2
V: TRBV10-1

CDR3: AWSVRDSNYNEQF
J: TRBJ2-1
V: TRBV30

CDR3: ASTSPELASYNEQF
J: TRBJ2-1
V: TRBV7-9

CDR3: ASSLGGAGELF
J: TRBJ2-2
V: TRBV5-1

CDR3: ASSPSGSYEQY
J: TRBJ2-7
V: TRBV2

CDR3: ASSPLRTVAKNIQY
J: TRBJ2-4
V: TRBV18

CDR3: ASSFGLAGVAEQF
J: TRBJ2-1
V: TRBV11-1

CDR3: ASSQPPPYTGELF
J: TRBJ2-2
V: TRBV7-7

CDR3: ASSRLAGSGNEQF
J: TRBJ2-1
V: TRBV11-2